The next 7 T cell receptor beta chains were all read from a single sample in a study of cytomegalovirus exposure and HLA in healthy donors. PCR amplification relied on 60 Vbeta primers (plus 13 Jbeta primers). The assay was immunoSEQ multiplex PCR, and TCRdb's table has in-frame clones only and misses some. The sample has roughly 110,000 clones, 74% seen once. What was sequenced was PBMCs. The source of these receptors is a human donor in good health.

J is TRBJ1-5 and V is TRBV19, with D maybe TRBD1 (6 bases). The CDR3 extends over 14 amino acids. Trimming took off 3 bases at V and 5 bases at J, with 11 bases between the two ends. Germline loops: CDR1 LNHDA, CDR2 SQIVND (reference sequence). CDR3 DNA sequence: TGTGCCAGTAGTATTGGGGGCGGGTATCAGCCCCAGCATTTT. Translating gives CASSIGGGYQPQHF.

The V and J genes are TRBV29-1 and TRBJ2-7; TRBD2 matches at 11 bases. In germline, CDR1 is SQVTM, CDR2 ANQGSEA. V was pared by 5 bases and J by 4 bases, with 10 bases of the junction left unmatched. This CDR3 comprises 15 residues. CDR3 nucleotides: TGCAGCGTTCTATCGACTAGCGGGGTATTATACGAGCAGTACTTC. It codes for CSVLSTSGVLYEQYF.

CDR3 nucleotide sequence: TGTGCCAGCAGCTTACAGACTAGCGGGTTTATAGAGACCCAGTACTTC. It yields the protein CASSLQTSGFIETQYF. The V call is TRBV7-6, the J call TRBJ2-5; 10 nucleotides align to TRBD2. This CDR3 comprises 16 residues. Germline V CDR1 and CDR2: SGHVS, FNYEAQ. Trimming cost V 2 bases and J 4 bases; bases outside gene matches: 7.

The chain has TRBV29-1 and TRBJ2-5; 10 bases fit TRBD1. V trimming: 7 bases; J trimming: 4 bases; junction bases outside the gene matches: 9. The germline gives CDR1 SQVTM, CDR2 ANQGSEA. This CDR3 has 14 amino acids. The CDR3 reads CSAGRQGAGETQYF. The CDR3 DNA is TGCAGCGCTGGGAGACAGGGGGCCGGAGAGACCCAGTACTTC. Full variable domain (outside the CDR3, taken from reference TRBV29-1 and TRBJ2-5): SAVISQKPSRDICQRGTSLTIQCQVDSQVTMMFWYRQQPGQSLTLIATANQGSEATYESGFVIDKFPISRPNLTFSTLTVSNMSPEDSSIYLCSAGRQGAGETQYFGPGTRLLVL.

This clone appeared a single time. The V call is TRBV6-6, the J call TRBJ2-2; D is unresolved. V was cut by 6 bases and J by 7 bases, with 12 bases left in between. This CDR3 spans 13 amino acids. CDR1 is MNHNY, CDR2 SVGAGI, per germline (reference sequence). In DNA, the CDR3 is TGTGCCAGCAGACAAGATAGCCACGGGGAGCTGTTTTTT. It is translated as CASRQDSHGELFF.

J is TRBJ2-7 and V is TRBV27; a weak D match, TRBD1 (6 bases). CDR3 length: 15 residues. V lost 6 bases, J lost 5 bases, and 20 bases lay in between. Germline CDR1 MNHEY, CDR2 SMNVEV (reference sequence). CDR3 protein: CASRSSTGWGDEQYF. As DNA, the CDR3 is TGTGCCAGCAGATCCTCAACAGGGTGGGGCGACGAGCAGTACTTC.

The chain joins TRBV15 to TRBJ2-6; D may be TRBD1 (5 bases). V was cut by 2 bases and J by 0 bases, with 5 bases left in between. The V gene's germline CDR1 is LNHNV and CDR2 YYDKDF (reference sequence). This CDR3 comprises 15 residues. CDR3 sequence reads: CATSRRGSGANVLTF. In DNA form, the CDR3 reads TGTGCCACCAGCAGAAGGGGCTCTGGGGCCAACGTCCTGACTTTC. Combining the CDR3 with reference TRBV15 and TRBJ2-6 gives the whole variable domain DAMVIQNPRYQVTQFGKPVTLSCSQTLNHNVMYWYQQKSSQAPKLLFHYYDKDFNNEADTPDNFQSRRPNTSFCFLDIRSPGLGDTAMYLCATSRRGSGANVLTFGAGSRLTVL.